The 32 T cell receptor beta chains below all came from one sample that was sequenced in a study of blood T cell repertoires in COVID-19. Only in-frame clones appear in the TCRdb table, and some are missing; sequencing was by immunoSEQ multiplex PCR. The sample includes more than 110,000 clones, 76% of them seen just once. Sequencing used peripheral blood. The receptors stem from a woman older than 75 with active or convalescent COVID-19.

The rearrangement links TRBV6-2 or TRBV6-3 to TRBJ1-6; D not resolved. There are 19 residues in the CDR3. Germline V gene lookup returns CDR1 MNHEY and CDR2 SVGEGT. Trimming pared 4 bases from V and 0 bases from J, leaving 19 bases between. This CDR3 is CASSSSIGRGSSYNSPLHF. CDR3 in DNA: TGTGCCAGCAGTTCATCTATTGGACGAGGGAGCTCCTATAATTCACCCCTCCACTTT.

The chain combines TRBV7-8 with TRBJ2-7, with no clear D. V was pared by 1 base and J by 0 bases, with 7 bases between. Looked up from germline, CDR1 is SGHVS and CDR2 is FQNEAQ. CDR3 size: 14 residues. As DNA, the CDR3 is TGTGCCAGCAGCTTAGTTAGTAGCTCCTACGAGCAGTACTTC. It translates to CASSLVSSSYEQYF. The full variable domain, its missing parts supplied by reference TRBV7-8 and TRBJ2-7, is GAGVSQSPRYKVAKRGQDVALRCDPISGHVSLFWYQQALGQGPEFLTYFQNEAQLDKSGLPSDRFFAERPEGSVSTLKIQRTQQEDSAVYLCASSLVSSSYEQYFGPGTRLTVT.

CDR3 in DNA: TGTGCCAGTAGTTCACGACAGGGATTCCGCGAGCAGTACTTC. Its translation is CASSSRQGFREQYF. The chain couples TRBV19 to TRBJ2-7; TRBD1 matches at 7 bases. The CDR3 loop spans 14 amino acids. V was pared by 5 bases and J by 6 bases, with 10 bases of the junction left unmatched. Germline CDR1 reads LNHDA; CDR2 reads SQIVND (reference sequence).

The chain links TRBV6-1 to TRBJ2-2, with TRBD2 matching 14 bases. The CDR3 contains 16 residues. CDR1 and CDR2 (germline): MNHNS, SASEGT. Trimming cost V 5 bases and J 7 bases; bases outside gene matches: 6. The CDR3 spells CASSKGLAGGGGELFF. The CDR3 DNA reads as TGTGCCAGCAGTAAAGGACTAGCGGGGGGAGGCGGGGAGCTGTTTTTT.

The chain couples TRBV7-9 to TRBJ2-5, with 9 bases lining up with TRBD2. Germline CDR1 is SEHNR and CDR2 is FQNEAQ (reference sequence). CDR3 length: 17 residues. V dropped 1 base and J dropped 1; count of bases not matched to a gene: 7. Here the CDR3 DNA reads TGTGCCAGCAGCTTAGTATCTCTAGCGGGGACCCAAGAGACCCAGTACTTC. It specifies CASSLVSLAGTQETQYF.

As concerns this clone: The junction departs from germline at one end; a sequencing error may be responsible. The chain uses TRBV7-7 and TRBJ2-1; weak D call: TRBD1 (6 bases). This CDR3 has 15 amino acids. CDR1 and CDR2 (germline): SSHAT, FNYEAQ (reference sequence). CDR3 amino acids: CASSLGQQTNNEQFF. CDR3 nucleotides: TGTGCTAGCAGCTTAGGACAGCAGACGAACAATGAGCAGTTCTTC.

The gene calls are TRBV5-4 and TRBJ1-1, with D unresolved. Trimming removed 5 bases from V and 1 base from J, with 9 bases in between. This CDR3 has 13 residues. Germline assignment: CDR1 SGHNT and CDR2 YYREEE (reference sequence). CDR3 protein: CASRLRRNTEAFF. The CDR3 DNA reads as TGTGCCAGCAGGTTGCGCAGGAACACTGAAGCTTTCTTT.

The genes are TRBV14 and TRBJ2-7; no definite D call. Germline assignment: CDR1 SGHDN and CDR2 FVKESK. This CDR3 is built from 12 residues. Trimming stripped 2 bases from V and 6 bases from J, with 8 bases between. The CDR3 loop reads CASSQWSGEQYF. For the CDR3, the DNA is TGTGCCAGCAGCCAATGGTCCGGCGAGCAGTACTTC.

The chain couples TRBV5-4 to TRBJ1-2; maybe TRBD1 (5 bases). CDR1 is SGHNT, CDR2 YYREEE, per germline (reference sequence). CDR3 length equals 13 residues. Trimming shortened V by 9 bases and J by 8 bases, and 20 bases separated the two germline ends. CDR3 nucleotide sequence: TGTGCCACCCAACGGGGCCCGGGAGTCGGCTACACCTTC. Its protein product is CATQRGPGVGYTF.

This chain joins TRBV19 and TRBJ1-6; D gene unclear. V was shortened by 0 bases and J by 7 bases, with 7 bases between the two germline ends. CDR1 LNHDA and CDR2 SQIVND come from the germline V gene (reference sequence). The CDR3 runs to 14 residues. CDR3 protein: CASSIDGRNSPLHF. For the CDR3, the DNA is TGTGCCAGTAGTATAGACGGGAGAAATTCACCCCTCCACTTT. Together with reference TRBV19 and TRBJ1-6, the CDR3 gives the full variable domain: DGGITQSPKYLFRKEGQNVTLSCEQNLNHDAMYWYRQDPGQGLRLIYYSQIVNDFQKGDIAEGYSVSREKKESFPLTVTSAQKNPTAFYLCASSIDGRNSPLHFGNGTRLTVT.

V gene TRBV27 combines with J gene TRBJ2-5; 9 positions match TRBD1. V was pared by 5 bases and J by 1 base, with 2 bases of the junction left unmatched. CDR1 is MNHEY, CDR2 SMNVEV, per germline (reference sequence). This CDR3 comprises 14 residues. CDR3 bases: TGTGCCAGCAGTCGGGACAGGGCCCAAGAGACCCAGTACTTC. Translating it yields CASSRDRAQETQYF.

The chain has TRBV5-1 and TRBJ2-7, with 16 bases lining up with TRBD2. Germline V lookup: CDR1 SGHRS, CDR2 YFSETQ. Losses at the gene ends were 4 bases for V and 6 bases for J; bases not matched to a gene: 10. The CDR3 runs 17 residues. The CDR3 nucleotides read TGCGCCAGCAGCGTCCCGGGACTAGCGGGGGGGCCCGTCGAGCAGTACTTC. It codes for CASSVPGLAGGPVEQYF.

V gene TRBV5-1 combines with J gene TRBJ2-2; 7 positions match TRBD1. CDR1 is SGHRS and CDR2 is YFSETQ in the germline V gene. This CDR3 has 16 residues. J gave up 6 bases and V 0 bases, and 8 bases lay outside the gene matches. CDR3 nucleotide sequence: TGCGCCAGCAGCTTGGGAACAGGGGCTCGGGCCGGGGAGCTGTTTTTT. Its protein is CASSLGTGARAGELFF.

In its sample, this clone was seen a few times. Here the CDR3 reads CASRLNRDPGYGYTF. CDR3 bases: TGTGCCAGTAGGCTCAACAGGGACCCAGGTTATGGCTACACCTTC. The chain joins TRBV19 to TRBJ1-2; TRBD1 might be the D (6 bases). V lost 6 bases to trimming and J lost 5 bases, with 19 bases between them. Germline CDR1 is LNHDA and CDR2 is SQIVND (reference sequence). The CDR3 is 15 amino acids.

V gene TRBV19 combines with J gene TRBJ1-5; D not certain. Germline lookup yields CDR1 LNHDA and CDR2 SQIVND (reference sequence). Trimming pared 1 base from V and 0 bases from J, leaving 13 bases between. This CDR3 comprises 17 residues. CDR3 bases: TGTGCCAGTAGTATAGTTGCGCGAACGTATAGCAATCAGCCCCAGCATTTT. Protein product: CASSIVARTYSNQPQHF.

This clone has a single count. In DNA, the CDR3 is TGTGCCAGCAGTGAAGGTAGGAGGACCTACAATGAGCAGTTCTTC. Translating it yields CASSEGRRTYNEQFF. The rearrangement uses TRBV25-1 and TRBJ2-1; a possible D gene is TRBD2 (5 bases). Trimming cost V 2 bases and J 2 bases, with 10 bases left between them. This CDR3 contains 15 residues. CDR1 is MGHDK, CDR2 SYGVNS, per germline.

This clone was seen more than once but under ten times. The chain carries TRBV30 and TRBJ1-6, with 8 bases identical to TRBD1. J gave up 5 bases and V 3 bases, and 0 bases lay outside the gene matches. The CDR3 consists of 13 residues. Per germline, CDR1 GTSNPN and CDR2 SVGIG (reference sequence). The CDR3 here is CAWRGQDNSPLHF. Written as DNA, the CDR3 is TGTGCCTGGAGGGGACAGGATAATTCACCCCTCCACTTT.

CDR3 residues: CASSNELTQLRLGYTF. The CDR3 region has the DNA TGTGCCAGCAGCAACGAATTGACACAGCTTAGGCTGGGCTACACCTTC. V is TRBV5-4 and J is TRBJ1-2; D unresolved. The CDR3 is 16 residues long. The V end lost 4 bases, the J end lost 8 bases, and 24 bases lay between the germline ends. Germline values: CDR1 SGHNT, CDR2 YYREEE (reference sequence).

In DNA, the CDR3 is TGTGCCAGCAGCTTAGTACGTCGACCTAGGGGCGGGGAGCTGTTTTTT. This codes for CASSLVRRPRGGELFF. The chain combines TRBV7-8 with TRBJ2-2; D is possibly TRBD1 (5 bases). In germline, CDR1 is SGHVS, CDR2 FQNEAQ. Trimming stripped 1 base from V and 7 bases from J, with 16 bases between. This CDR3 is built from 16 residues.

The rearrangement uses TRBV19 and TRBJ1-2, with TRBD1 identical over 8 bases. The length of the CDR3 is 14 residues. CDR1 and CDR2 (germline): LNHDA, SQIVND (reference sequence). J was trimmed by 7 bases and V by 7 bases; bases with no gene match: 11. CDR3 nucleotide sequence: TGTGCCAGTACCCCCTGGGACAGGAGGGCTGGCTACACCTTC. This translates into CASTPWDRRAGYTF.

About this clone: Germline is not matched at one junction end, which may reflect a read error. The genes are TRBV7-7 and TRBJ2-5; tentative D call: TRBD2 (5 bases). The CDR3 totals 14 residues. From germline, CDR1 is SSHAT and CDR2 FNYEAQ (reference sequence). CDR3 protein: CASSLDRGQETQYF. The CDR3 bases are TGTGCTAGCAGCTTAGACCGGGGACAAGAGACCCAGTACTTC. The full variable domain, with the rest looked up from reference TRBV7-7 and TRBJ2-5, is GAGVSQSPRYKVTKRGQDVTLRCDPISSHATLYWYQQALGQGPEFLTYFNYEAQPDKSGLPSDRFSAERPEGSISTLTIQRTEQRDSAMYRCASSLDRGQETQYFGPGTRLLVL.

J is TRBJ1-3 and V is TRBV25-1, with a tentative D call TRBD1 (6 bases). The germline gives CDR1 MGHDK, CDR2 SYGVNS. The CDR3 spans 15 residues. The ends were cut back, 0 bases at V and 2 bases at J, with 8 bases in the middle. The CDR3 loop reads CASSEYKGAGNTIYF. The CDR3 DNA reads TGTGCCAGCAGTGAATATAAGGGGGCTGGAAACACCATATATTTT.

This sequence joins TRBV4-3 and TRBJ2-4; TRBD1 agrees at 8 bases. The CDR3 is 15 residues long. J was trimmed by 7 bases and V by 3 bases; bases with no gene match: 8. CDR1 LGHNA and CDR2 YSLEER come from the germline V gene. CDR3 amino acids: CASSQDRDPRNIQYF. The CDR3 region has the DNA TGCGCCAGCAGCCAGGACAGGGACCCCCGGAACATTCAGTACTTC.

This chain uses TRBV3-1 (or the pseudogene TRBV3-2) with TRBJ2-1; a possible D gene is TRBD2 (7 bases). The V gene's germline CDR1 is LGHDT and CDR2 YNNKEL (reference sequence). Trimming removed 1 base at V and 7 bases at J, with 11 bases between. CDR3 length equals 14 residues. CDR3 protein: CASSQAGGGNEQFF. In DNA form, the CDR3 reads TGTGCCAGCAGCCAAGCGGGGGGCGGTAATGAGCAGTTCTTC.

The chain has TRBV28 and TRBJ1-6, with a tentative D call TRBD1 (5 bases). With 6 bases removed from V and 9 bases from J, the gap between germline ends came to 18 bases. The germline gives CDR1 MDHEN, CDR2 SYDVKM. This CDR3 comprises 15 residues. In DNA, the CDR3 is TGTGCCAGCAGGGGCAGGGAAGGATGGGGTTCACCCCTCCACTTT. It is translated as CASRGREGWGSPLHF.

This clone was seen many times. V usage is TRBV5-1 and J usage is TRBJ2-7; D might be TRBD1 (6 bases). The CDR3 extends over 13 amino acids. Trimming removed 4 bases from V and 3 bases from J, with 11 bases in between. From germline, CDR1 is SGHRS and CDR2 YFSETQ. The CDR3 DNA is TGCGCCAGCAGCCGGGGACACTTCTACGAGCAGTACTTC. This sequence encodes CASSRGHFYEQYF.

V is TRBV27 and J is TRBJ1-4, with TRBD1 as a possible D gene (5 bases). V lost 2 bases and J lost 7, with 17 bases in between. The CDR3 has 16 residues. Germline V gene data show CDR1 as MNHEY and CDR2 as SMNVEV (reference sequence). CDR3 DNA sequence: TGTGCCAGCAGTTTAACCTCGATGGGGGGTAGTGAAAAACTGTTTTTT. This gives the protein CASSLTSMGGSEKLFF.

The chain combines TRBV7-6 with TRBJ2-7; D is perhaps TRBD2 (6 bases). CDR1 and CDR2 from the germline V gene are SGHVS and FNYEAQ. The CDR3 has 14 amino acids. Trimming cost V 3 bases and J 1 base, with 10 bases left between them. CDR3 protein: CASSFWRGSYEQYF. The CDR3 coding sequence is TGTGCCAGCAGCTTTTGGAGGGGTTCCTACGAGCAGTACTTC.

The chain combines TRBV2 with TRBJ1-6; 11 bases map to TRBD1. The CDR3 covers 14 residues. The germline V gene has CDR1 SNHLY and CDR2 FYNNEI. The V gene end was trimmed by 6 bases and the J gene end by 10 bases; junction bases not matched to a gene: 5. For the CDR3, the DNA is TGTGCCAGCAGCGGACAGGGGGCCGCATCACCCCTCCACTTT. Translated, it gives CASSGQGAASPLHF. Full variable domain (missing parts from reference TRBV2 and TRBJ1-6): EPEVTQTPSHQVTQMGQEVILRCVPISNHLYFYWYRQILGQKVEFLVSFYNNEISEKSEIFDDQFSVERPDGSNFTLKIRSTKLEDSAMYFCASSGQGAASPLHFGNGTRLTVT.

This chain uses TRBV30 with TRBJ1-1; 7 bases map to TRBD1. V lost 0 bases, J lost 4 bases, and 2 bases stayed unmatched. CDR1 is GTSNPN, CDR2 SVGIG, per germline (reference sequence). This CDR3 has 13 residues. Here the CDR3 DNA reads TGTGCCTGGAGTGTACAGGGGACCACTGAAGCTTTCTTT. Translated, it gives CAWSVQGTTEAFF.

The gene calls are TRBV6-5 and TRBJ2-3; perhaps TRBD2 as D (6 bases). The CDR3 length is 13 residues. The germline CDR1 and CDR2 sequences are MNHEY and SVGAGI. V was trimmed by 7 bases and J by 1 base, leaving 9 bases between them. CDR3 bases: TGTGCCAGCACCTTAGCGGGCACAGATACGCAGTATTTT. It translates to CASTLAGTDTQYF.

The CDR3 region is CASSGTSGGRYNEQFF. DNA for the CDR3: TGCGCCAGCAGCGGAACTAGCGGGGGGAGGTACAATGAGCAGTTCTTC. The chain is built from TRBV5-1 and TRBJ2-1, with 12 nucleotides matching TRBD2. CDR1 SGHRS and CDR2 YFSETQ come from the germline V gene. The CDR3 runs to 16 residues. V was pared by 4 bases and J by 4 bases, with 6 bases of the junction left unmatched.